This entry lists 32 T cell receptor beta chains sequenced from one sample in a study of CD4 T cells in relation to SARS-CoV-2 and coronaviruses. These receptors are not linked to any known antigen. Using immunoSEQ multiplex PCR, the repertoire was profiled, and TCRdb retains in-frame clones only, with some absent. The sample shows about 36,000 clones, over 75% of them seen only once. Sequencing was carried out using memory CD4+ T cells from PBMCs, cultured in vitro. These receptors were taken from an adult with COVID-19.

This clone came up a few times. CDR3 protein: CASSADPSGANVLTF. In DNA form, the CDR3 reads TGTGCCAGCAGTGCTGACCCCTCTGGGGCCAACGTCCTGACTTTC. The chain uses TRBV2 and TRBJ2-6; D remains unclear. CDR1 is SNHLY and CDR2 is FYNNEI in the germline V gene. CDR3 size: 15 residues. V was pared by 4 bases and J by 0 bases, with 7 bases between.

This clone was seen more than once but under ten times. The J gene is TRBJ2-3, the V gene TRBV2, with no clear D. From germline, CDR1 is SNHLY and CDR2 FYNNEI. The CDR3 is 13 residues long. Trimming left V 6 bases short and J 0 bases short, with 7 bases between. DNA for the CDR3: TGTGCCAGCAGGGTGTCTAGCACAGATACGCAGTATTTT. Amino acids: CASRVSSTDTQYF.

The CDR3, as DNA: TGTGCCAGCACCGAGGACAGGGACCAGCCCCAGCATTTT. It specifies CASTEDRDQPQHF. The chain has TRBV2 and TRBJ1-5, with 8 bases identical to TRBD1. CDR3 size: 13 residues. Germline assignment: CDR1 SNHLY and CDR2 FYNNEI. Losses at the gene ends were 7 bases for V and 7 bases for J; bases not matched to a gene: 6.

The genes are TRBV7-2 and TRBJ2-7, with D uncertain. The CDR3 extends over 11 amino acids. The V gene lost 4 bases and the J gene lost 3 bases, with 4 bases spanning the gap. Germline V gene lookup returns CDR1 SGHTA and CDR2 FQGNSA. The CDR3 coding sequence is TGTGCCAGCAGCTCCCGCTACGAGCAGTACTTC. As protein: CASSSRYEQYF. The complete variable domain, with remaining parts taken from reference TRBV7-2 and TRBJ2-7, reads GAGVSQSPSNKVTEKGKDVELRCDPISGHTALYWYRQSLGQGLEFLIYFQGNSAPDKSGLPSDRFSAERTGGSVSTLTIQRTQQEDSAVYLCASSSRYEQYFGPGTRLTVT.

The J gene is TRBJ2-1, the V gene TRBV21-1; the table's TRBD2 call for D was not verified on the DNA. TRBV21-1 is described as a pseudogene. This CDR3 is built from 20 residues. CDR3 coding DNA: TGTGCCAGCAGCAAAGTCAGACGCAAGTGGCGGGAGGGCCGATGGAATGAGCAGTTCTTC. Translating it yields CASSKVRRKWREGRWNEQFF.

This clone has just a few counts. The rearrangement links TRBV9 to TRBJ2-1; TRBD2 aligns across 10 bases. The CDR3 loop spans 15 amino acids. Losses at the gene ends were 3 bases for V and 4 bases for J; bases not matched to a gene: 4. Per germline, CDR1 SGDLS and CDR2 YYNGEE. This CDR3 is CASSELAGSYNEQFF. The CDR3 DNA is TGTGCCAGCAGCGAACTAGCGGGATCTTACAATGAGCAGTTCTTC.

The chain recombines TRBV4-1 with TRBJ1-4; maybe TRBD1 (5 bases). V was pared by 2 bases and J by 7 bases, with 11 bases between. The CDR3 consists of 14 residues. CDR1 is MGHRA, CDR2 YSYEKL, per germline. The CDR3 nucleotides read TGCGCCAGCAGCCAACGGGCAGGGAGTGAAAAACTGTTTTTT. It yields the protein CASSQRAGSEKLFF.

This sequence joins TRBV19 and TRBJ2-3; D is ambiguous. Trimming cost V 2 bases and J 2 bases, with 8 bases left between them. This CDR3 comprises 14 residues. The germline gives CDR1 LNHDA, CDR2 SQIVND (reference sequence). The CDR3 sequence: CASSIRRITDTQYF. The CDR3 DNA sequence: TGTGCCAGTAGTATACGGAGAATCACAGATACGCAGTATTTT.

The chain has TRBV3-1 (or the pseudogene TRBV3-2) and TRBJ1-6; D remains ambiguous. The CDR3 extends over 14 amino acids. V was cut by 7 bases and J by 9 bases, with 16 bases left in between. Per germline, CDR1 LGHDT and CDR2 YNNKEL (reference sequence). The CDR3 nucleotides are TGTGCCAGCACCCCTGCTACGGGAAGTTCACCCCTCCACTTT. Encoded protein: CASTPATGSSPLHF.

CDR3 residues: CASSQDLGTDTQYF. DNA of the CDR3: TGCGCCAGCAGCCAAGATCTCGGCACAGATACGCAGTATTTT. The rearrangement uses TRBV4-1 and TRBJ2-3; D gene unclear. The CDR3 consists of 14 residues. V lost 0 bases, J lost 1 base, and 5 bases lay in between. In germline, CDR1 is MGHRA, CDR2 YSYEKL.

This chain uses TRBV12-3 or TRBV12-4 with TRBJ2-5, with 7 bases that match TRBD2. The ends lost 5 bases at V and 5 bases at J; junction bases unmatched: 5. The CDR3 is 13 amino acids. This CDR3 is CASSPGLGETQYF. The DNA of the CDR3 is TGTGCCAGCAGTCCCGGACTAGGGGAGACCCAGTACTTC.

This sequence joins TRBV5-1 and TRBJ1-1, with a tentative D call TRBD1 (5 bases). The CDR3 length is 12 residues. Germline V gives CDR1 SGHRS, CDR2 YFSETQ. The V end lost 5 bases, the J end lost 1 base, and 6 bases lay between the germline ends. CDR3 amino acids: CASRGGNTEAFF. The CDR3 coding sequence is TGCGCCAGCAGGGGGGGGAACACTGAAGCTTTCTTT.

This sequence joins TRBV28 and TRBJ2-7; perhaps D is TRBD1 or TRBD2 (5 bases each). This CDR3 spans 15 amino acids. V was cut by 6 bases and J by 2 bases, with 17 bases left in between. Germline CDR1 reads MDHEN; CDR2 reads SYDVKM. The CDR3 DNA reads TGTGCCAGCAGCCCGAGAGGGGCGGCTACCTACGAGCAGTACTTC. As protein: CASSPRGAATYEQYF.

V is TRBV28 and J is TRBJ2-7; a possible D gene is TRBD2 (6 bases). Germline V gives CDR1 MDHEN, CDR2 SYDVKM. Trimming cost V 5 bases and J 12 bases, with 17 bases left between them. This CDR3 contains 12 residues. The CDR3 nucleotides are TGTGCCAGCAGTCCCAACCGACTAGTGCTGTACTTC. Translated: CASSPNRLVLYF.

The CDR3 reads CASSYPGPKEKGFF. In nucleotides, the CDR3 is TGTGCCAGCAGTTACCCCGGGCCCAAAGAGAAGGGGTTCTTC. V and J are TRBV6-2 or TRBV6-3 and TRBJ2-1; D is ambiguous. Germline CDR1 MNHEY, CDR2 SVGEGT. This CDR3 is 14 amino acids long. Trimming pared 2 bases from V and 15 bases from J, leaving 20 bases between.

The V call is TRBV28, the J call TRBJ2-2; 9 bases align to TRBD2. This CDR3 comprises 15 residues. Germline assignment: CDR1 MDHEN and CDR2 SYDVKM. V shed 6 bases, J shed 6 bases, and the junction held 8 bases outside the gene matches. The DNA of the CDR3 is TGTGCCAGCAGACGATCTAGCGGGATGGCCGGGGAGCTGTTTTTT. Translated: CASRRSSGMAGELFF.

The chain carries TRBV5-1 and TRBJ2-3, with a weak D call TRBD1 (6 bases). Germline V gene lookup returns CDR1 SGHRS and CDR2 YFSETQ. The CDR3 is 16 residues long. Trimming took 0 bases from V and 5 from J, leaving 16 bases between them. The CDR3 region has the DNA TGCGCCAGCAGCTTGGCAGGGGACGAAAAGGTAGATACGCAGTATTTT. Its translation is CASSLAGDEKVDTQYF.

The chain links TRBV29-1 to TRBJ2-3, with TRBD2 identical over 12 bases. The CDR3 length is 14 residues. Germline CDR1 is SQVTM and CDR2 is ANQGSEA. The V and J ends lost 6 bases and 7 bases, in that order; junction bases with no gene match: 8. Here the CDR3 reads CSVETSGRRNTQYF. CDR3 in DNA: TGCAGCGTAGAAACTAGCGGGAGGCGGAATACGCAGTATTTT.

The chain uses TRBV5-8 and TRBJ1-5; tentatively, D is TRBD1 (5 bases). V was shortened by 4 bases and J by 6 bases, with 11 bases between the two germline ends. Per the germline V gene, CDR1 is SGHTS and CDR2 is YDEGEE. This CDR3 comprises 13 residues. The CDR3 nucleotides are TGTGCCAGCAGCATCAGGGATATTCAGCCCCAGCATTTT. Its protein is CASSIRDIQPQHF.

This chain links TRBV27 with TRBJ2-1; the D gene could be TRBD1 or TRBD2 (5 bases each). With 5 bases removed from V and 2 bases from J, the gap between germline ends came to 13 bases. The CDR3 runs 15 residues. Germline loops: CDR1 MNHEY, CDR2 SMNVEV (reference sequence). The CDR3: CASSPRDRTYNEQFF. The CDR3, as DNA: TGTGCCAGCAGTCCTCGGGACCGCACCTACAATGAGCAGTTCTTC.

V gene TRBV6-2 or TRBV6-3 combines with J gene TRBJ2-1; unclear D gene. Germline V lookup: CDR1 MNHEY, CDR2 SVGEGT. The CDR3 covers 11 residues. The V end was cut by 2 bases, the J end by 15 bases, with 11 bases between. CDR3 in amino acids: CASSYGLDLFF. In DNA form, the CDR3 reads TGTGCCAGCAGTTACGGGCTAGATTTGTTCTTC.

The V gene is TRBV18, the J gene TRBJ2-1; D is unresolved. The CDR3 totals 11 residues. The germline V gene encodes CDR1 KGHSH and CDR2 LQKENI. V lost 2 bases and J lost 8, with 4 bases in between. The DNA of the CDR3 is TGTGCCAGCTCACCAGCTCATGAGCAGTTCTTC. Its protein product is CASSPAHEQFF.

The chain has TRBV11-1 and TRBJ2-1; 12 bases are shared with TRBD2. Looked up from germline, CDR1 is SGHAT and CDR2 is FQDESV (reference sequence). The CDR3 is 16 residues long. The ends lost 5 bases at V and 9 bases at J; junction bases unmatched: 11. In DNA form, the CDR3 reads TGTGCCAGCAGCCACCCAACTAGCGGGAGGATGACTGAGCAGTTCTTC. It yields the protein CASSHPTSGRMTEQFF.

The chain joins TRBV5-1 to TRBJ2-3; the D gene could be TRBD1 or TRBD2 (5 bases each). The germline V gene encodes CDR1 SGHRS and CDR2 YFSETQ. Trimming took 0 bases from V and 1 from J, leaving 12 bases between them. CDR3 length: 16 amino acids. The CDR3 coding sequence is TGCGCCAGCAGCTTGGGTGGGGGACGAGGCACAGATACGCAGTATTTT. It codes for CASSLGGGRGTDTQYF.

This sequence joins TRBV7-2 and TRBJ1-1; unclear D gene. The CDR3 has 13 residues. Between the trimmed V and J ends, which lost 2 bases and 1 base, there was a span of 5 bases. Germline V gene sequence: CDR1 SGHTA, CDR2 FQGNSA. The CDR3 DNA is TGTGCCAGCAGCTTATACCAGAACACTGAAGCTTTCTTT. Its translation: CASSLYQNTEAFF. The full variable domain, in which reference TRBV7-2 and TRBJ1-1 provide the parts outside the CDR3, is GAGVSQSPSNKVTEKGKDVELRCDPISGHTALYWYRQSLGQGLEFLIYFQGNSAPDKSGLPSDRFSAERTGGSVSTLTIQRTQQEDSAVYLCASSLYQNTEAFFGQGTRLTVV.

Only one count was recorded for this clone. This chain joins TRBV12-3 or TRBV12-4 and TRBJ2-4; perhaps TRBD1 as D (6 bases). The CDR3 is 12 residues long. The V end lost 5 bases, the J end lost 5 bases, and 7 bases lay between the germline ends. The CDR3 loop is CASSPGENIQYF. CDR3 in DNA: TGTGCCAGCAGTCCAGGGGAAAACATTCAGTACTTC.

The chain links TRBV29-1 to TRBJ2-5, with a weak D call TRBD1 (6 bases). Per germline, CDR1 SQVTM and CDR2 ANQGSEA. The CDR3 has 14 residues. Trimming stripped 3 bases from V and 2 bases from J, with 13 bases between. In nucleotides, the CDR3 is TGCAGCGTTGAGAGGACAGTTAGGCAAGAGACCCAGTACTTC. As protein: CSVERTVRQETQYF.

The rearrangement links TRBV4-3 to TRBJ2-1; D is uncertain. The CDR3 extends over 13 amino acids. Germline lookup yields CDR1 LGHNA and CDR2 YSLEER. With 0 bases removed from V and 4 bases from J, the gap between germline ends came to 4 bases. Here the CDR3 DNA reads TGCGCCAGCAGCCAAGAAGGGTACAATGAGCAGTTCTTC. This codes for CASSQEGYNEQFF.

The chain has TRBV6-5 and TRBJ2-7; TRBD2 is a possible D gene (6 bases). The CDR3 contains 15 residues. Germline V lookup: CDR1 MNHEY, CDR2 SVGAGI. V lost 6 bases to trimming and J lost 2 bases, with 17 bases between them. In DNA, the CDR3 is TGTGCCAGCAGACGCACCGGGACTGAACCCTACGAGCAGTACTTC. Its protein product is CASRRTGTEPYEQYF.

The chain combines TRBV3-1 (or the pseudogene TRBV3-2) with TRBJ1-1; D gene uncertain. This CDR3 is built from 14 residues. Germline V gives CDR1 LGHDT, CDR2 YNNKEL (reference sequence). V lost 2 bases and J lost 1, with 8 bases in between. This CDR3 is CASSQLGRNTEAFF. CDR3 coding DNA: TGTGCCAGCAGCCAACTCGGACGGAACACTGAAGCTTTCTTT.

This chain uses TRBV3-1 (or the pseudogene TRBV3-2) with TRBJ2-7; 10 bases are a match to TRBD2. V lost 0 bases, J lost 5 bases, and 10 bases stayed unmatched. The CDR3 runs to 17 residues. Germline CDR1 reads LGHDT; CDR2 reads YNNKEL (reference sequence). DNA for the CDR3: TGTGCCAGCAGCCAAGATCCGGCCCTAGCGGGAGCTGACGAGCAGTACTTC. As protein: CASSQDPALAGADEQYF.

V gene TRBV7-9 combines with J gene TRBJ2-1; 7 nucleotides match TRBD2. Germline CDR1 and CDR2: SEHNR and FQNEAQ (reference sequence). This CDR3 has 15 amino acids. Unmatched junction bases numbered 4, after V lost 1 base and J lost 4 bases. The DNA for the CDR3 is TGTGCCAGCAGCTTAGACCGGGGACTATACAATGAGCAGTTCTTC. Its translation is CASSLDRGLYNEQFF. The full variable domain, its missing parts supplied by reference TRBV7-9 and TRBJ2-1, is DTGVSQNPRHKITKRGQNVTFRCDPISEHNRLYWYRQTLGQGPEFLTYFQNEAQLEKSRLLSDRFSAERPKGSFSTLEIQRTEQGDSAMYLCASSLDRGLYNEQFFGPGTRLTVL.